Listed below are T cell receptor beta chains from one sample, sequenced in a study of blood T cells in healthy people across ages. TCRdb called the 5' RACE reads again in MiXCR, with one record for every CDR3 protein. The table records around 710,000 distinct CDR3 sequences, 35% to 45% of them present only once. The specimen sequenced was blood. These receptors were collected from a woman aged 60-70 years in good health. The CDR3 runs from the conserved cysteine through the conserved F or W. A D gene is named only where the DNA matches it firmly. Clone size, where shown, is once, few, many, or a class for clones that have expanded.

j_gene: TRBJ2-3
d_gene: .
v_gene: TRBV7-7
abundance: few
CDR3aa: CASSLSGVNTDTQYF
CDR3nt: TGTGCTAGCAGCTTATCCGGGGTAAACACAGATACGCAGTATTTT

j_gene: TRBJ2-1
d_gene: .
v_gene: TRBV20-1
abundance: few
CDR3aa: CSARDPYSYNEQFF
CDR3nt: TGCAGTGCTAGAGATCCTTACAGCTACAATGAGCAGTTCTTC

j_gene: TRBJ2-7
d_gene: .
v_gene: TRBV6-6
abundance: .
CDR3aa: CASSSTANYNEQYF
CDR3nt: TGTGCCAGCAGTTCGACGGCGAATTACAATGAGCAGTACTTC

j_gene: TRBJ1-5
d_gene: .
v_gene: TRBV2
abundance: .
CDR3aa: CASNRGDGANQPQHF
CDR3nt: TGTGCCAGCAACCGAGGGGACGGGGCCAATCAGCCCCAGCATTTT

j_gene: TRBJ2-3
d_gene: .
v_gene: TRBV21-1
abundance: many
CDR3aa: CASSKALTPKAPDTQYF
CDR3nt: TGTGCCAGCAGCAAAGCGCTAACCCCCAAGGCACCAGATACGCAGTATTTT

j_gene: TRBJ1-4
d_gene: .
v_gene: TRBV7-9
abundance: .
CDR3aa: CASSLSLLVSGTTNEKLFF
CDR3nt: TGTGCCAGCAGCCTATCGCTCTTGGTCTCTGGGACAACTAATGAAAAACTGTTTTTT

j_gene: TRBJ1-5
d_gene: .
v_gene: TRBV9
abundance: .
CDR3aa: CASSTGRENSNQPQHF
CDR3nt: TGTGCCAGCAGCACCGGGCGGGAAAATAGCAATCAGCCCCAGCATTTT

j_gene: TRBJ1-2
d_gene: TRBD1
v_gene: TRBV6-5
abundance: few
CDR3aa: CASSQRTGTVVGGYTF
CDR3nt: TGTGCCAGCAGCCAAAGGACAGGGACCGTCGTGGGGGGCTACACCTTC

j_gene: TRBJ2-1
d_gene: .
v_gene: TRBV5-1
abundance: .
CDR3aa: CASSVGGPYNEQFF
CDR3nt: TGCGCCAGCAGCGTGGGGGGCCCGTACAATGAGCAGTTCTTC

j_gene: TRBJ1-2
d_gene: .
v_gene: TRBV6-1
abundance: many
CDR3aa: CASGLRRNNYGYTF
CDR3nt: TGTGCCAGCGGGCTCCGCAGAAACAACTATGGCTACACCTTC

j_gene: TRBJ2-1
d_gene: TRBD2
v_gene: TRBV29-1
abundance: few
CDR3aa: CSVEGREGGSYNEQFF
CDR3nt: TGCAGCGTTGAAGGTCGGGAGGGGGGCTCCTACAATGAGCAGTTCTTC

j_gene: TRBJ2-3
d_gene: TRBD2
v_gene: TRBV14
abundance: few
CDR3aa: CASSQGSGGSDTQYF
CDR3nt: TGTGCCAGCAGCCAGGGTAGCGGGGGCTCGGATACGCAGTATTTT

j_gene: TRBJ2-1
d_gene: TRBD2
v_gene: TRBV20-1
abundance: .
CDR3aa: CSAFGLAGKDEQFF
CDR3nt: TGCAGTGCTTTCGGACTAGCGGGAAAAGATGAGCAGTTCTTC

j_gene: TRBJ2-7
d_gene: .
v_gene: TRBV19
abundance: many
CDR3aa: CASSSQGGYEQYF
CDR3nt: TGTGCCAGTAGTAGCCAGGGAGGATACGAGCAGTACTTC

j_gene: TRBJ2-1
d_gene: TRBD1
v_gene: TRBV5-6
abundance: once
CDR3aa: CASSYGTASYNEQFF
CDR3nt: TGTGCCAGCAGCTACGGGACAGCCTCCTACAATGAGCAGTTCTTC

j_gene: TRBJ1-2
d_gene: TRBD1
v_gene: TRBV28
abundance: .
CDR3aa: CARRRGGASDGYTF
CDR3nt: TGTGCCCGCAGAAGAGGGGGCGCGAGTGATGGCTACACCTTC

j_gene: TRBJ2-7
d_gene: .
v_gene: TRBV20-1
abundance: few
CDR3aa: CSAPPHGGYSYEQYF
CDR3nt: TGCAGTGCTCCCCCCCATGGGGGCTACTCCTACGAGCAGTACTTC

j_gene: TRBJ1-1
d_gene: .
v_gene: TRBV20-1
abundance: .
CDR3aa: CSARGGGDAFF
CDR3nt: TGCAGTGCTAGAGGCGGAGGGGACGCTTTCTTT

j_gene: TRBJ2-2
d_gene: TRBD2
v_gene: TRBV12-3/TRBV12-4
abundance: many
CDR3aa: CASSSSSGGLHNTGELFF
CDR3nt: TGTGCCAGCAGTTCCTCTAGCGGGGGTCTTCATAACACCGGGGAGCTGTTTTTT

j_gene: TRBJ2-5
d_gene: .
v_gene: TRBV12-3/TRBV12-4
abundance: .
CDR3aa: CASSLTTEGSLYF
CDR3nt: TGTGCCAGCAGTTTAACCACTGAGGGAAGCCTGTACTTC

j_gene: TRBJ2-4
d_gene: TRBD2
v_gene: TRBV9
abundance: .
CDR3aa: CASSVLAGGDYEQNF
CDR3nt: TGTGCCAGCAGCGTACTAGCGGGAGGGGACTACGAGCAGAACTTC

j_gene: TRBJ2-1
d_gene: .
v_gene: TRBV14
abundance: many
CDR3aa: CASSQGYASQFF
CDR3nt: TGTGCCAGCAGCCAAGGATACGCTAGTCAGTTCTTC

j_gene: TRBJ2-7
d_gene: TRBD2
v_gene: TRBV18
abundance: .
CDR3aa: CASSPAASGNYNEQYF
CDR3nt: TGTGCCAGCTCACCAGCGGCTAGCGGGAACTACAATGAGCAGTACTTC

j_gene: TRBJ2-7
d_gene: .
v_gene: TRBV5-1
abundance: .
CDR3aa: CASSLSIRQGRNEQYF
CDR3nt: TGCGCCAGCAGCTTGTCCATCCGGCAGGGTCGGAATGAGCAGTACTTC

j_gene: TRBJ2-2
d_gene: TRBD1
v_gene: TRBV12-3/TRBV12-4
abundance: .
CDR3aa: CASSARQGKITELFF
CDR3nt: TGTGCCAGCAGTGCCCGACAGGGGAAGATCACGGAGCTGTTTTTT

j_gene: TRBJ2-1
d_gene: TRBD2
v_gene: TRBV20-1
abundance: .
CDR3aa: CSVRDLLAGTNEQFF
CDR3nt: TGCAGTGTTAGAGATTTACTAGCGGGGACCAATGAGCAGTTCTTC

j_gene: TRBJ2-3
d_gene: TRBD2
v_gene: TRBV6-5
abundance: .
CDR3aa: CASSRTGGLVDTQYF
CDR3nt: TGTGCCAGCAGTCGTACGGGAGGGTTGGTAGATACGCAGTATTTT

j_gene: TRBJ1-2
d_gene: TRBD1
v_gene: TRBV5-1
abundance: .
CDR3aa: CASSATGQGDYGYTF
CDR3nt: TGCGCCAGCAGCGCCACCGGACAGGGTGACTATGGCTACACCTTC

j_gene: TRBJ2-5
d_gene: .
v_gene: TRBV20-1
abundance: .
CDR3aa: CSARGGHNQETQYF
CDR3nt: TGCAGTGCTAGAGGGGGACACAACCAAGAGACCCAGTACTTC

j_gene: TRBJ2-6
d_gene: .
v_gene: TRBV6-5
abundance: few
CDR3aa: CASSYLKYRSSGANVLTF
CDR3nt: TGTGCCAGCAGTTACTTAAAATACAGAAGCTCTGGGGCCAACGTCCTGACTTTC

j_gene: TRBJ1-6
d_gene: TRBD1
v_gene: TRBV20-1
abundance: few
CDR3aa: CSARPWDRKESSYNSPLHF
CDR3nt: TGCAGTGCTAGGCCCTGGGACAGAAAAGAAAGCTCCTATAATTCACCCCTCCACTTT

j_gene: TRBJ1-1
d_gene: TRBD1
v_gene: TRBV28
abundance: .
CDR3aa: CASSTPGTENTEAFF
CDR3nt: TGTGCCAGCAGCACACCCGGGACAGAGAACACTGAAGCTTTCTTT

j_gene: TRBJ2-5
d_gene: TRBD2
v_gene: TRBV11-2
abundance: few
CDR3aa: CASSLPGLAVEGTQYF
CDR3nt: TGTGCCAGCAGCTTACCGGGACTAGCGGTCGAGGGGACCCAGTACTTC

j_gene: TRBJ2-7
d_gene: .
v_gene: TRBV29-1
abundance: .
CDR3aa: CSVAGSGDEQYF
CDR3nt: TGCAGCGTTGCGGGCTCGGGGGATGAGCAGTACTTC

j_gene: TRBJ2-6
d_gene: TRBD1
v_gene: TRBV5-1
abundance: few
CDR3aa: CASGQGSGANVLTF
CDR3nt: TGCGCCAGCGGACAGGGATCCGGGGCCAACGTCCTGACTTTC

j_gene: TRBJ2-5
d_gene: TRBD1
v_gene: TRBV7-9
abundance: .
CDR3aa: CTSSPTTGGGETQYF
CDR3nt: TGTACCAGCAGCCCTACGACAGGGGGCGGTGAGACCCAGTACTTC

j_gene: TRBJ2-7
d_gene: .
v_gene: TRBV10-2
abundance: .
CDR3aa: CASKAQAYEQYF
CDR3nt: TGCGCCAGCAAAGCCCAGGCCTACGAGCAGTACTTC

j_gene: TRBJ2-2
d_gene: .
v_gene: TRBV24-1
abundance: .
CDR3aa: CATSDLTGSGELFF
CDR3nt: TGTGCCACCAGTGATTTGACGGGGTCAGGGGAGCTGTTTTTT

j_gene: TRBJ1-4
d_gene: .
v_gene: TRBV7-2
abundance: .
CDR3aa: CASSPSGTNEKLFF
CDR3nt: TGTGCCAGCAGCCCATCCGGGACTAATGAAAAACTGTTTTTT

j_gene: TRBJ2-1
d_gene: TRBD1
v_gene: TRBV6-5
abundance: .
CDR3aa: CASRPGQGLREQFF
CDR3nt: TGTGCCAGCAGACCGGGACAGGGATTACGCGAGCAGTTCTTC

j_gene: TRBJ2-3
d_gene: .
v_gene: TRBV6-5
abundance: .
CDR3aa: CASSPDSYTDTQYF
CDR3nt: TGTGCCAGCAGCCCGGACAGCTACACAGATACGCAGTATTTT

j_gene: TRBJ1-4
d_gene: TRBD1
v_gene: TRBV6-5
abundance: .
CDR3aa: CASSYSGQGATNEKLFF
CDR3nt: TGTGCCAGCAGTTACTCGGGACAGGGGGCCACTAATGAAAAACTGTTTTTT

j_gene: TRBJ2-1
d_gene: .
v_gene: TRBV29-1
abundance: .
CDR3aa: CSAERGAGYNEQFF
CDR3nt: TGCAGCGCCGAGAGGGGGGCAGGCTACAATGAGCAGTTCTTC

j_gene: TRBJ2-7
d_gene: TRBD2
v_gene: TRBV5-1
abundance: .
CDR3aa: CASCRTSGGAISYEQYF
CDR3nt: TGCGCCAGCTGCAGGACTAGCGGGGGGGCCATTTCCTACGAGCAGTACTTC